This T cell receptor beta chain was recorded in a study of T cell changes during pregnancy in multiple sclerosis. Sequencing was performed with immunoSEQ multiplex PCR; in TCRdb, only in-frame clones are kept and a portion is missing. The data hold over 100,000 clones, with roughly 90% observed a single time. The CDR3 runs to 18 residues. The ends were cut back, 5 bases at V and 1 base at J, with 22 bases in the middle. From germline, CDR1 is LNHDA and CDR2 SQIVND (reference sequence). This clonotype originated in a female donor with multiple sclerosis, enrolled in a pregnancy study. Sequencing was performed on peripheral blood, taken in the third trimester of pregnancy. This chain connects TRBV19 to TRBJ2-3; weak D call: TRBD2 (6 bases). CDR3 coding DNA: TGTGCCAGTAGTGTAGCCGGACCCTTAGCGGCGGGCACAGATACGCAGTATTTT. It specifies CASSVAGPLAAGTDTQYF.